Below, 18 T cell receptor beta chains from the same sample are listed, as sequenced in a study of blood T cell repertoires in COVID-19. Clones were read by immunoSEQ multiplex PCR, and TCRdb kept only the in-frame ones, dropping some. Here the sample spans about 52,000 clones, under 90% being singletons. The material sequenced was peripheral blood. The origin of the receptors is a man between 65 and 79 years old with acute or convalescent COVID-19.

This chain joins TRBV7-9 and TRBJ2-2, with 12 bases lining up with TRBD2. The ends lost 2 bases at V and 7 bases at J; junction bases unmatched: 11. Germline-derived CDR1 and CDR2 are SEHNR and FQNEAQ (reference sequence). The CDR3 runs 18 residues. This CDR3 reads CASSLRLAGDRRHGELFF. DNA for the CDR3: TGTGCCAGCAGCTTAAGACTAGCGGGAGACCGCCGGCACGGGGAGCTGTTTTTT.

The rearrangement links TRBV5-1 to TRBJ2-7; weak D call: TRBD2 (5 bases). Trimming pared 6 bases from V and 3 bases from J, leaving 10 bases between. The germline gives CDR1 SGHRS, CDR2 YFSETQ. The CDR3 covers 12 residues. CDR3 DNA: TGCGCCAGCAAGGTTGAGGGCTACGAGCAGTACTTC. It specifies CASKVEGYEQYF. The variable domain in full, with the rest retrieved from reference TRBV5-1 and TRBJ2-7, is KAGVTQTPRYLIKTRGQQVTLSCSPISGHRSVSWYQQTPGQGLQFLFEYFSETQRNKGNFPGRFSGRQFSNSRSEMNVSTLELGDSALYLCASKVEGYEQYFGPGTRLTVT.

The chain employs TRBV3-1 (or the pseudogene TRBV3-2) and TRBJ1-2, with no clear D. The CDR3 has 15 amino acids. Looked up from germline, CDR1 is LGHDT and CDR2 is YNNKEL (reference sequence). V lost 1 base and J 8 bases, leaving 17 bases between the germline ends. The CDR3, as DNA: TGTGCCAGCAGCCAAGGGACCTTGGACTCTCAGGGCTACACCTTC. Amino acids: CASSQGTLDSQGYTF.

This chain joins TRBV4-1 and TRBJ1-2; 8 nucleotides match TRBD1. Trimming removed 2 bases from V and 8 bases from J; junction bases left unmatched: 4. This CDR3 contains 13 residues. Germline V CDR1 and CDR2: MGHRA, YSYEKL. This CDR3 reads CASSQQGAVGYTF. The CDR3 DNA sequence: TGCGCCAGCAGCCAACAGGGGGCAGTGGGCTACACCTTC.

The chain uses TRBV28 and TRBJ2-1; TRBD1 might be the D (6 bases). CDR3 length: 11 amino acids. Trimming removed 6 bases at V and 10 bases at J, with 10 bases between. CDR1 is MDHEN and CDR2 is SYDVKM in the germline V gene. The CDR3 sequence: CASRGGTEQFF. The CDR3 nucleotides read TGTGCCAGCAGAGGGGGTACCGAGCAGTTCTTC.

The chain combines TRBV2 with TRBJ2-5; 10 bases align to TRBD1. Per the germline V gene, CDR1 is SNHLY and CDR2 is FYNNEI. J gave up 4 bases and V 7 bases, and 6 bases lay outside the gene matches. This CDR3 spans 14 amino acids. CDR3 in amino acids: CASTLDRGRETQYF. DNA for the CDR3: TGTGCCAGCACCCTAGACAGGGGGCGAGAGACCCAGTACTTC. Together with reference TRBV2 and TRBJ2-5, the CDR3 gives the full variable domain: EPEVTQTPSHQVTQMGQEVILRCVPISNHLYFYWYRQILGQKVEFLVSFYNNEISEKSEIFDDQFSVERPDGSNFTLKIRSTKLEDSAMYFCASTLDRGRETQYFGPGTRLLVL.

On this clone: It is likely a read error, because the conserved phenylalanine at the end of the CDR3 is missing. Because the CDR3's place on the DNA is in doubt, the DNA is left out and the CDR3 is given as listed by TCRdb. The rearrangement uses TRBV7-9 and TRBJ1-4; the table calls TRBD1, which could not be checked here. Termini included, the CDR3 measures 11 amino acids. Germline CDR1 and CDR2: SEHNR and FQNEAQ (reference sequence). The CDR3 region is CASSLFQGYEV.

This clone has just a few counts. V gene TRBV4-1 combines with J gene TRBJ1-2; D ambiguous. Per germline, CDR1 MGHRA and CDR2 YSYEKL. The V gene lost 1 base and the J gene lost 5 bases, with 14 bases spanning the gap. CDR3 length: 15 residues. In DNA, the CDR3 is TGCGCCAGCAGCCAAGTGGCCGGGATGCGGTATGGCTACACCTTC. It is translated as CASSQVAGMRYGYTF.

This rearrangement joins TRBV9 to TRBJ2-3, with no clear D. CDR3 length: 15 amino acids. V was trimmed by 4 bases and J by 6 bases, leaving 18 bases between them. From germline, CDR1 is SGDLS and CDR2 YYNGEE. CDR3 coding DNA: TGTGCCAGCAGCCCCCAAGCAGGTTTATCCGATACGCAGTATTTT. Translated, it gives CASSPQAGLSDTQYF.

The chain combines TRBV5-6 with TRBJ2-2; 7 nucleotides agree with TRBD1. Germline CDR1 is SGHDT and CDR2 is YYEEEE. This CDR3 is 15 amino acids long. The junction had 6 bases not matched to a gene; V was cut back by 2 bases and J by 5 bases. The DNA of the CDR3 is TGTGCCAGCAGCTTCGCGACAGGGTTGACCGGGGAGCTGTTTTTT. It is translated as CASSFATGLTGELFF.

CDR3 nucleotides: TGCGCCAGCAATATCGACGGGGGTGCCAATGAAAAACTGTTTTTT. Translation gives CASNIDGGANEKLFF. The genes are TRBV5-1 and TRBJ1-4, with D possibly matching TRBD1 (5 bases). The V and J ends lost 6 bases and 5 bases respectively, with 17 bases between them. This CDR3 is built from 15 residues. Germline lookup yields CDR1 SGHRS and CDR2 YFSETQ.

This clone was found once. V usage is TRBV5-1 and J usage is TRBJ2-2; tentatively, D is TRBD2 (6 bases). This CDR3 spans 15 amino acids. Germline CDR1 reads SGHRS; CDR2 reads YFSETQ. Trimming took off 1 base at V and 8 bases at J, with 15 bases between the two ends. The DNA for the CDR3 is TGCGCCAGCAGCTTGCCTCGGGGGTATGAGGGGGAGCTGTTTTTT. Its translation is CASSLPRGYEGELFF. Complete variable domain (other parts from reference TRBV5-1 and TRBJ2-2): KAGVTQTPRYLIKTRGQQVTLSCSPISGHRSVSWYQQTPGQGLQFLFEYFSETQRNKGNFPGRFSGRQFSNSRSEMNVSTLELGDSALYLCASSLPRGYEGELFFGEGSRLTVL.

The rearrangement links TRBV9 to TRBJ1-1, with a tentative D call TRBD1 (6 bases). There are 13 residues in the CDR3. Trimming cost V 4 bases and J 2 bases, with 9 bases left between them. CDR1 is SGDLS, CDR2 YYNGEE, per germline. CDR3 nucleotide sequence: TGTGCCAGCAGCAAGGGGACAAACACTGAAGCTTTCTTT. This encodes CASSKGTNTEAFF.

V is TRBV5-6 and J is TRBJ2-5; TRBD1 matches at 7 bases. J lost 4 bases, V lost 4 bases, and 19 bases had no gene match. This CDR3 has 18 amino acids. Looked up from germline, CDR1 is SGHDT and CDR2 is YYEEEE. CDR3 sequence: CASSRRPKGQGVRETQYF. CDR3 coding DNA: TGTGCCAGCAGCCGACGTCCGAAGGGCCAGGGGGTCCGAGAGACCCAGTACTTC.

The rearrangement links TRBV7-8 to TRBJ1-2; D perhaps matches TRBD1 (6 bases). The CDR3 covers 14 residues. The V end was cut by 4 bases, the J end by 10 bases, with 19 bases between. The germline V gene has CDR1 SGHVS and CDR2 FQNEAQ. The CDR3 DNA reads TGTGCCAGCAGCTCGACTGGGACAAGGGGAACCTACACCTTC. Protein sequence: CASSSTGTRGTYTF.

This clone has only a few counts. The chain combines TRBV12-5 with TRBJ1-2; TRBD1 might be the D (6 bases). Per the germline V gene, CDR1 is LGHNT and CDR2 is FRNRAP. The CDR3 length is 16 residues. The germline V and J ends were trimmed by 6 bases and 0 bases, with 17 bases remaining between them. CDR3 amino acids: CASGLDPGHPNYGYTF. The CDR3 region has the DNA TGTGCTAGTGGCCTAGACCCGGGACACCCTAACTATGGCTACACCTTC.

The J gene is TRBJ2-7, the V gene TRBV5-6; D is perhaps TRBD2 (6 bases). The CDR3 sequence is 14 residues long. V shed 4 bases and J shed 0 bases, with 11 bases lying between them. CDR1 and CDR2 (germline): SGHDT, YYEEEE. For the CDR3, the DNA is TGTGCCAGCAGCCGGGGGTCTAGCTCCTACGAGCAGTACTTC. Translating gives CASSRGSSSYEQYF.

V is TRBV29-1 and J is TRBJ2-7; 11 bases map to TRBD1. V lost 0 bases, J lost 3 bases, and 1 base stayed unmatched. The CDR3 is 14 amino acids. CDR1 SQVTM and CDR2 ANQGSEA come from the germline V gene. The CDR3 DNA follows: TGCAGCGTTGAAGAAGGGACAGGGGGCTACGAGCAGTACTTC. Translating it yields CSVEEGTGGYEQYF.